Reported below is one TCR beta chain. The V gene lost 6 bases and the J gene lost 13 bases, with 13 bases spanning the gap. There are 11 residues in the CDR3. Germline CDR1 is LGHNT and CDR2 is FRNRAP. Primers included in the PCR were 60 Vbeta and 13 Jbeta primers. TCRdb's copy holds only in-frame clones and misses some; the assay was immunoSEQ multiplex PCR. The data hold around 180,000 clones, with around 79% observed a single time. This sample stems from a study of cytomegalovirus exposure and HLA in healthy donors. The material sequenced was PBMCs. This chain uses TRBV12-5 with TRBJ2-1, with D perhaps matching TRBD2 (7 bases). The receptor's source is a woman between 45 and 60 years old in good health and CMV-seronegative. The CDR3 spells CASGTGGLQFF. The CDR3 coding sequence is TGTGCTAGTGGAACCGGGGGGCTCCAGTTCTTC.